This entry is about one TCR beta chain. The data originate from a study of early T cells in non-severe SARS-CoV-2 infection. Germline V gives CDR1 SGHVS, CDR2 FNYEAQ. This CDR3 region has 15 residues. V lost 2 bases and J 5 bases, leaving 15 bases between the germline ends. Unique molecular identifiers (one per individual cDNA molecule) were attached. TCRdb re-called the 5' RACE reads through MiXCR, storing one row per CDR3 protein. The sample includes 56,000 or so distinct CDR3 sequences, under 12% seen only once; the top ten take 6.5%. The origin of this receptor is an adult who was a healthcare worker with PCR-confirmed SARS-CoV-2 infection or an uninfected control (not recorded which). The chain couples TRBV7-6 to TRBJ1-1, with D tentatively TRBD1 (5 bases). Sequenced input: whole blood. As DNA, the CDR3 is TGTGCCAGCAGCTTATCGGGGCCGAAAGGAACTGAAGCTTTCTTT. Translating it yields CASSLSGPKGTEAFF.